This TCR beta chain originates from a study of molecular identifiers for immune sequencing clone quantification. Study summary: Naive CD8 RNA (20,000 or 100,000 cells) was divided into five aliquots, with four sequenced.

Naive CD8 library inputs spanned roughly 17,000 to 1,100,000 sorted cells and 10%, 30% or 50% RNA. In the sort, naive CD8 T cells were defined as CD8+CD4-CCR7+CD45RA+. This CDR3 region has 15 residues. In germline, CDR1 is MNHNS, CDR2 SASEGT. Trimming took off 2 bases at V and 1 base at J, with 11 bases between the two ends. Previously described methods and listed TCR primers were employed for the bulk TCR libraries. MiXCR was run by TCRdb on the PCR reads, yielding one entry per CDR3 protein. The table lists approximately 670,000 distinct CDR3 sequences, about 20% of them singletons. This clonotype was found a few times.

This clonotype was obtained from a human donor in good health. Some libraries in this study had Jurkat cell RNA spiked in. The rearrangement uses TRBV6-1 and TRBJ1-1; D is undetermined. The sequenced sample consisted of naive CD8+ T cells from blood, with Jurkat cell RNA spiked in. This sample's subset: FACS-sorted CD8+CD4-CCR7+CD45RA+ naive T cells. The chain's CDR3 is CASSELKGPNTEAFF. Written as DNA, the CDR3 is TGTGCCAGCAGTGAATTAAAAGGGCCGAACACTGAAGCTTTCTTT.